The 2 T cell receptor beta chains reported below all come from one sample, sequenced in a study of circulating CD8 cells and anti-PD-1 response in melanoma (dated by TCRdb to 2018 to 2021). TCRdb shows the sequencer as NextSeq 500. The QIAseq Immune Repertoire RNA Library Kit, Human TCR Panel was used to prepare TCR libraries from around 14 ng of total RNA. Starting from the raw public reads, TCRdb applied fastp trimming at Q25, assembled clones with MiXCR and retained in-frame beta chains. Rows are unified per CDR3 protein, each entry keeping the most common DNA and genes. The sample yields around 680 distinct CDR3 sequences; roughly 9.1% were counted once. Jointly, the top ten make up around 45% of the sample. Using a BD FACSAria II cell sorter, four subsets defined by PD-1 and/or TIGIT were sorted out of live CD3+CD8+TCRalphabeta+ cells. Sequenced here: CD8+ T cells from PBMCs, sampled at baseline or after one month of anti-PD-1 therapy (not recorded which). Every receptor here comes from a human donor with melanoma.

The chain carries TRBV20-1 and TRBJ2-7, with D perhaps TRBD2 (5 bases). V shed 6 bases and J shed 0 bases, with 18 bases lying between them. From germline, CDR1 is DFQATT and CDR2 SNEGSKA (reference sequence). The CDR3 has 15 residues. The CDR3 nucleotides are TGCAGTGCATTAAAAGGACGGGGAAGCTCCTACGAGCAGTACTTC. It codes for CSALKGRGSSYEQYF.

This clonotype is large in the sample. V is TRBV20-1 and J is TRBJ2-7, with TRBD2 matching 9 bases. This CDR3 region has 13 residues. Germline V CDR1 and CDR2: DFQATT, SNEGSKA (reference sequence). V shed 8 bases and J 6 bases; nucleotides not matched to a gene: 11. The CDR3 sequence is CSSGGPLSLEQYF. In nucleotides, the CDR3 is TGCAGTAGCGGGGGGCCCCTTAGCCTCGAGCAGTACTTC.